Listed below are T cell receptor beta chains from one sample, sequenced in a study of blood T cells in healthy people across ages. TCRdb analysed the 5' RACE reads with MiXCR anew, one entry per CDR3 protein. The data show hundreds of thousands of distinct CDR3 sequences, with 40% to 50% seen just once and around 32% held by the top ten. Sequencing was done on a sample of blood. The receptors here all came from a man of 80 years or more in good health. The CDR3 runs from the conserved cysteine through the conserved F or W. Fields, in order: D gene, J gene, V gene, clone size, CDR3 protein, CDR3 DNA. D genes are given only for firm matches. Some rows have no size entry. The others give once, few or many, or a class for an expanded clone.

TRBD2 TRBJ2-1 TRBV4-3 . CASSQVVRSGGGEQFF TGCGCCAGCAGCCAGGTCGTTCGGAGCGGGGGGGGTGAGCAGTTCTTC
TRBD1 TRBJ1-6 TRBV3-1 . CASSQGQGDSPLHF TGTGCCAGCAGCCAAGGACAGGGTGATTCACCCCTCCACTTT
. TRBJ2-5 TRBV15 many CATSRDHGGVETQYF TGTGCCACCAGCAGAGATCACGGAGGGGTAGAGACCCAGTACTTC
. TRBJ1-1 TRBV6-2/TRBV6-3 . CASSYWENTEAFF TGTGCCAGCAGTTACTGGGAGAACACTGAAGCTTTCTTT
TRBD1 TRBJ2-5 TRBV27 . CASSPQDRAKTQYF TGTGCCAGCAGTCCCCAGGACAGGGCGAAGACCCAGTACTTC
TRBD1 TRBJ2-5 TRBV9 . CASSRGQGVVETQYF TGTGCCAGCAGCCGGGGACAGGGGGTAGTAGAGACCCAGTACTTC
TRBD1 TRBJ2-2 TRBV7-6 . CASSFKTGTGGETGELFF TGTGCCAGCAGCTTTAAGACCGGGACAGGGGGCGAGACCGGGGAGCTGTTTTTT
. TRBJ2-7 TRBV20-1 . CSARDRDAAYEQYF TGCAGTGCTAGAGACAGGGACGCGGCCTACGAGCAGTACTTC
. TRBJ2-1 TRBV7-2 few CASSFPSWTYNEQFF TGTGCCAGCAGCTTCCCTAGCTGGACCTACAATGAGCAGTTCTTC
. TRBJ2-7 TRBV11-2 few CASSSSRDGPYEQYF TGTGCCAGCAGCTCTTCCCGGGACGGACCCTACGAGCAGTACTTC
. TRBJ2-1 TRBV20-1 . CSATGESYNEQFF TGCAGTGCTACGGGGGAATCTTACAATGAGCAGTTCTTC
. TRBJ2-7 TRBV28 . CASGNRVEQYF TGTGCCAGCGGTAACAGGGTCGAGCAGTACTTC
TRBD1 TRBJ1-2 TRBV12-3/TRBV12-4 . CASRRGQLGDYGYTF TGTGCCAGCAGAAGGGGACAGCTCGGGGACTATGGCTACACCTTC
TRBD1 TRBJ2-1 TRBV9 . CASSARDSSSYEQFF TGTGCCAGCAGCGCCCGGGACAGTTCTTCCTACGAGCAGTTCTTC
. TRBJ2-7 TRBV12-5 . CASGPGGYEQYF TGTGCTAGTGGTCCTGGGGGCTACGAGCAGTACTTC
. TRBJ2-1 TRBV27 . CASSDPQGGEQFF TGTGCCAGCAGTGACCCACAGGGCGGTGAGCAGTTCTTC
TRBD2 TRBJ2-3 TRBV6-4 . CASSGAGGTQYF TGTGCCAGCAGTGGAGCGGGAGGCACGCAGTATTTT
TRBD1 TRBJ2-7 TRBV5-1 . CASSTIGQGARSEQYF TGCGCCAGCAGCACAATCGGACAGGGGGCGAGGTCCGAGCAGTACTTC
. TRBJ2-5 TRBV27 . CASSLVRYGETQYF TGTGCCAGCAGTTTGGTCCGATACGGTGAGACCCAGTACTTC
TRBD2 TRBJ2-3 TRBV12-3/TRBV12-4 few CASSLKQLAASTDTQYF TGTGCCAGCAGTTTAAAGCAACTAGCGGCTAGCACAGATACGCAGTATTTT
TRBD2 TRBJ2-7 TRBV23-1 . CASSPGTSGGSSYEQYF TGCGCCAGCAGTCCTGGGACTAGCGGGGGCAGCTCCTACGAGCAGTACTTC
. TRBJ1-1 TRBV6-2/TRBV6-3 . CASSYSTGTGLSLTEAFF TGTGCCAGCAGTTACTCGACTGGAACAGGGCTGAGTTTAACTGAAGCTTTCTTT
. TRBJ2-7 TRBV6-5 . CAVGLPVSYEQYF TGTGCCGTGGGGCTACCGGTTTCCTACGAGCAGTACTTC
. TRBJ1-1 TRBV5-1 . CASKRGVSGDEAFF TGCGCCAGCAAAAGAGGGGTCTCAGGGGATGAAGCTTTCTTT
TRBD2 TRBJ2-7 TRBV6-5 few CATQTSGGVSYEQYF TGTGCCACCCAGACTAGCGGGGGTGTCTCCTACGAGCAGTACTTC
TRBD1 TRBJ2-7 TRBV18 many CASSPAGTGTYEQYF TGTGCCAGCTCACCCGCCGGGACAGGGACCTACGAGCAGTACTTC
. TRBJ2-2 TRBV7-2 few CASSGPRRGANTGELFF TGTGCCAGCAGCGGCCCCCGACGGGGTGCGAACACCGGGGAGCTGTTTTTT
. TRBJ1-3 TRBV12-3/TRBV12-4 . CASSLQGSKGNTIYF TGTGCCAGCAGTCTACAGGGTTCCAAAGGAAACACCATATATTTT
. TRBJ2-1 TRBV6-6 . CASSSRTGWSYNEQFF TGTGCCAGCAGTTCCCGAACGGGTTGGTCCTACAATGAGCAGTTCTTC
. TRBJ2-3 TRBV4-1 many CASSQTPSVRTDTQYF TGCGCCAGCAGCCAGACTCCTAGCGTCCGGACAGATACGCAGTATTTT
. TRBJ2-1 TRBV9 few CASSIRPENEQFF TGTGCCAGCAGCATCCGCCCAGAAAATGAGCAGTTCTTC
TRBD2 TRBJ2-3 TRBV5-1 . CASGGGDTDTQYF TGCGCCAGCGGCGGGGGAGATACAGATACGCAGTATTTT
. TRBJ1-2 TRBV4-3 . CASSQVASRNYGYTF TGCGCCAGCAGCCAAGTGGCCAGCCGTAACTATGGCTACACCTTC
. TRBJ2-1 TRBV4-2 . CASSQEPLDYNEQFF TGTGCCAGCAGCCAAGAACCACTAGATTACAATGAGCAGTTCTTC
. TRBJ2-3 TRBV28 few CASSSPGPSTDTQYF TGTGCCAGCAGTTCCCCCGGGCCTAGCACAGATACGCAGTATTTT
TRBD1 TRBJ2-7 TRBV5-1 few CASSHGRDRGSYEQYF TGCGCCAGCAGCCATGGCCGGGACAGGGGCTCCTACGAGCAGTACTTC
TRBD1 TRBJ1-6 TRBV5-1 many CASSLAGQGALSPLHF TGCGCCAGCAGCTTGGCCGGACAGGGGGCACTTTCACCCCTCCACTTT
TRBD2 TRBJ2-5 TRBV14 . CASNGASGEETQYF TGTGCCAGCAACGGGGCTAGCGGCGAAGAGACCCAGTACTTC
TRBD2 TRBJ2-3 TRBV18 . CASSLLAGERDTQYF TGTGCCAGCTCACTACTAGCGGGAGAGAGAGATACGCAGTATTTT
TRBD1 TRBJ2-5 TRBV24-1 . CATSDRGQGIETQYF TGTGCCACCAGTGATCGTGGACAGGGAATTGAGACCCAGTACTTC
. TRBJ1-2 TRBV2 few CASSGDMTYGYTF TGTGCCAGCAGTGGCGACATGACCTATGGCTACACCTTC
. TRBJ2-1 TRBV6-2/TRBV6-3 few CASSSSRAEQFF TGTGCCAGCAGTTCATCCAGGGCTGAGCAGTTCTTC
. TRBJ2-2 TRBV20-1 once CSARDSSRGELFF TGCAGTGCTAGAGATAGTAGCCGCGGGGAGCTGTTTTTT
. TRBJ2-3 TRBV7-8 . CASSLGVFTDTQYF TGTGCCAGCAGCTTAGGGGTTTTCACAGATACGCAGTATTTT
. TRBJ2-7 TRBV29-1 . CSVEESRDEQYF TGCAGCGTTGAAGAGTCTCGAGACGAGCAGTACTTC
TRBD1 TRBJ2-3 TRBV29-1 once CSVGRGTDTQYF TGCAGCGTTGGCAGGGGGACAGATACGCAGTATTTT
TRBD2 TRBJ2-3 TRBV13 few CASSSSSKDPGLVTSGFYTQYF TGTGCCAGCAGCTCCAGCAGCAAAGATCCGGGACTAGTAACTAGCGGTTTCTATACGCAGTATTTT
TRBD2 TRBJ2-3 TRBV11-1 once CASSLALKVAGATTSTDTQYF TGTGCCAGCAGCTTAGCCCTGAAGGTAGCGGGGGCTACAACTAGCACAGATACGCAGTATTTT
TRBD1 TRBJ2-2 TRBV7-8 . CASSRGTGVRTGELFF TGTGCCAGCAGCAGGGGGACAGGGGTCCGCACCGGGGAGCTGTTTTTT
TRBD2 TRBJ2-1 TRBV20-1 . CSAIPPSGGQYYNEQFF TGCAGTGCTATCCCTCCTAGCGGGGGCCAATATTACAATGAGCAGTTCTTC
TRBD1 TRBJ2-3 TRBV6-2/TRBV6-3 . CASRQTGKDWTDTQYF TGTGCCAGCAGACAGACAGGGAAGGATTGGACAGATACGCAGTATTTT
. TRBJ2-1 TRBV4-2 few CASSQALTHNEQFF TGTGCCAGCAGCCAAGCCTTAACTCACAATGAGCAGTTCTTC